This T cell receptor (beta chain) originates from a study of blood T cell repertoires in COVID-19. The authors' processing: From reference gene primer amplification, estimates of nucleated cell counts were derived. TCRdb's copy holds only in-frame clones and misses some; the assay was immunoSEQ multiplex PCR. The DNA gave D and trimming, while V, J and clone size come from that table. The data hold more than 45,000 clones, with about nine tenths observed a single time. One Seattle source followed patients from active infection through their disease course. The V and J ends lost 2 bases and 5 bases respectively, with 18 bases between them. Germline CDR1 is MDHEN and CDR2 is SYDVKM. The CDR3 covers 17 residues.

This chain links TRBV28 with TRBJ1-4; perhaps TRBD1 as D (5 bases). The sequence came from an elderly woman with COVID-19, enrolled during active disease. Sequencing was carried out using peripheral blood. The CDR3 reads CASSLGSGFPLNEKLFF. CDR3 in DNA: TGTGCCAGCAGTTTAGGGTCAGGGTTCCCTCTCAATGAAAAACTGTTTTTT.